What follows is one T cell receptor (beta chain) and its context. The antigen remains unidentified. Alongside a J-beta primer mix, a sample-barcoded 5' primer served in a second PCR lasting 7 to 11 cycles. TCRdb re-analysed the 5' RACE reads in MiXCR, keeping a single row per CDR3 protein. The table includes roughly 1,500,000 distinct CDR3 sequences, approximately 40% detected once. This entry belongs to a study of blood T cells in healthy people across ages. General study points: With donor CMV status unknown, expanded clonotype changes were possibly confounded. There were more naive CD4+ cells and higher diversity in long-lived donors than in aged donors. TCR beta diversity was tightly associated with the proportion of naive T cells.

Germline loops: CDR1 LNHNV, CDR2 YYDKDF (reference sequence). The CDR3 has 16 amino acids. The V call is TRBV15, the J call TRBJ2-1, with 9 nucleotides matching TRBD2. The end of the DNA fits TRBJ2-7 better, so the J call may be wrong. The specimen sequenced was blood. This receptor was obtained from a woman in her late teens or twenties in good health. CDR3 amino acids: CATIRGLAVPYNEQYF. CDR3 nucleotide sequence: TGTGCCACCATCAGGGGACTAGCTGTACCCTACAATGAGCAGTACTTC.